This T cell receptor (beta chain) was sequenced during a study of T cells after yellow fever vaccination. Trimming left V 1 base short and J 0 bases short, with 7 bases between. This CDR3 comprises 13 residues. CDR1 and CDR2 (germline): SQVTM, ANQGSEA. TCRdb independently ran MiXCR on the 5' RACE reads; one entry per CDR3 protein. This table has 500,000 to 650,000 distinct CDR3 sequences, 13% appearing once. This sample comprised PBMCs, obtained on the day of the yellow fever booster vaccination. This receptor was identified in a man between 25 and 39 years old who received the YFV17D yellow fever vaccine. The chain is built from TRBV29-1 and TRBJ2-7; unclear D gene. The CDR3 spells CSVEVPLSYEQYF. DNA for the CDR3: TGCAGCGTTGAAGTCCCCCTCTCCTACGAGCAGTACTTC.